The T cell receptor (beta chain) described here comes from a study of cytomegalovirus exposure and HLA in healthy donors. About this clone itself: The antigen is unknown.

Overall study findings and caveats: With high specificity and sensitivity, the classifier reportedly diagnosed cytomegalovirus status. A later analysis found most CMV-associated TCR beta chains apparently HLA-restricted. When analyzed later, the rates of TCR association showed variation by HLA locus, with DRB1 the most and HLA-C the fewest.

Use of 60 Vbeta and 13 Jbeta primers characterized the PCR. Data came from immunoSEQ multiplex PCR; TCRdb stores just in-frame clones and leaves some out. Of over 150,000 clones listed, around 68% are singletons. V was shortened by 1 base and J by 4 bases, with 17 bases between the two germline ends. The CDR3 sequence is 17 residues long. Per germline, CDR1 SGHVS and CDR2 FNYEAQ. Sequencing was carried out using PBMCs. The receptor's source is a man aged 25 to 40 in good health and CMV-seronegative. The chain has TRBV7-6 and TRBJ2-1; possible D gene TRBD2, 6 bases. CDR3 sequence: CASSLGPDQAGYNEQFF. DNA of the CDR3: TGTGCCAGCAGCTTAGGTCCAGATCAGGCGGGGTACAATGAGCAGTTCTTC.